Listed here is a single T cell receptor beta chain. The sample belongs to a study of PD-L1 blockade in urothelial cancer. Study details: Prior chemotherapy regimens per patient numbered 0 to 3. Investigators checked blood 3 weeks (second dose) and 6 weeks after treatment start.

Spiking each PCR with synthetic TCR analog templates was performed. Repertoires were generated with immunoSEQ multiplex PCR, while TCRdb's copy carries only in-frame clones and drops some. The sample yields over 35,000 clones, over 80% seen once. The CDR3 runs 16 residues. Germline V gives CDR1 SGHNT, CDR2 YENEEA. The V and J ends lost 0 bases and 3 bases respectively, with 12 bases between them. Noted time point: pretreatment peripheral blood. The sample consisted of PBMCs, taken around atezolizumab (anti-PD-L1) treatment. This TCR was recovered from an elderly man with urothelial cancer. The chain combines TRBV11-3 with TRBJ2-1; a weak D match, TRBD1 (5 bases). CDR3 residues: CASSLESAGLYNEQFF. CDR3 nucleotide sequence: TGTGCCAGCAGCTTAGAAAGTGCAGGGCTCTACAATGAGCAGTTCTTC.